This entry lists 27 T cell receptor beta chains sequenced from one sample in a study of human T cells and chemical hapten exposure. TCRdb analysed the RACE reads with MiXCR anew, one entry per CDR3 protein. This table holds about 97,000 distinct CDR3 sequences, 25% to 35% found once. Time point meaning: patch test 3, about 24 weeks after DPC sensitization. Specified treatment: therapeutic diphenylcyclopropenone sensitization with weekly scalp DPC. The sequencing used whole blood, collected in connection with sensitization to the hapten diphenylcyclopropenone (DPC). These receptors were taken from a middle-aged man with alopecia areata. Some clones in this sample may be carry-over from other donors' samples.

V and J are TRBV5-5 and TRBJ1-5; no reliable D call. Germline loops: CDR1 SGHKS, CDR2 YYEKEE (reference sequence). Trimming shortened V by 0 bases and J by 0 bases, and 16 bases separated the two germline ends. CDR3 size: 18 residues. The CDR3 here is CASSLEQVPPNSNQPQHF. As DNA, the CDR3 is TGTGCCAGCAGCTTGGAGCAGGTGCCTCCCAATAGCAATCAGCCCCAGCATTTT.

The V gene is TRBV28, the J gene TRBJ1-6; D gene ambiguous. The V and J ends lost 8 bases and 9 bases respectively, with 17 bases between them. There are 14 residues in the CDR3. The germline CDR1 and CDR2 sequences are MDHEN and SYDVKM. CDR3 in amino acids: CASSPEGHGSPLHF. The CDR3 DNA reads TGTGCCAGCTCCCCCGAGGGCCATGGTTCACCCCTCCACTTT.

V and J are TRBV11-2 and TRBJ2-6; D may correspond to TRBD1 or TRBD2 (6 bases each). Germline V gene data show CDR1 as SGHAT and CDR2 as FQNNGV. The CDR3 is 16 amino acids. Trimming left V 6 bases short and J 1 base short, with 13 bases between. CDR3 residues: CASSLRRGSGANVLTF. As DNA, the CDR3 is TGTGCCAGCAGTCTTAGGAGGGGGTCTGGGGCCAACGTCCTGACTTTC.

V usage is TRBV28 and J usage is TRBJ2-7; TRBD1 aligns across 10 bases. Trimming took 8 bases from V and 3 from J; bases not matched to a gene: 4. Germline V gene lookup returns CDR1 MDHEN and CDR2 SYDVKM. CDR3 length: 13 residues. CDR3: CASEGTGDYEQYF. For the CDR3, the DNA is TGTGCCAGCGAGGGGACAGGGGACTACGAGCAGTACTTC.

In this sample, this clonotype turned up a few times. The gene calls are TRBV6-2 or TRBV6-3 and TRBJ2-3; no definite D call. From germline, CDR1 is MNHEY and CDR2 SVGEGT. The CDR3 extends over 13 amino acids. The V gene lost 6 bases and the J gene lost 7 bases, with 14 bases spanning the gap. The CDR3 loop is CASSLSSGNTQYF. The CDR3 coding sequence is TGTGCCAGCAGCCTCTCGTCTGGGAATACGCAGTATTTT.

The sample holds a few counts of this clonotype. This chain joins TRBV6-5 and TRBJ2-7, with D perhaps matching TRBD2 (5 bases). In germline, CDR1 is MNHEY, CDR2 SVGAGI. The V and J ends lost 7 bases and 1 base respectively, with 17 bases between them. The CDR3 length is 15 residues. As DNA, the CDR3 is TGTGCCAGCACGGAGGTCGGCCGGAGGTCCTACGAGCAGTACTTC. This encodes CASTEVGRRSYEQYF.

V usage is TRBV7-9 and J usage is TRBJ2-1, with a tentative D call TRBD1 (6 bases). The CDR3 has 13 residues. Germline V gene sequence: CDR1 SEHNR, CDR2 FQNEAQ (reference sequence). V shed 2 bases and J shed 7 bases, with 9 bases lying between them. This chain's CDR3 is CASSLIGGNEQFF. The CDR3 nucleotides are TGTGCCAGCAGCTTAATAGGGGGTAATGAGCAGTTCTTC.

CDR3 sequence reads: CASSLTGTVYF. The CDR3 nucleotides read TGTGCCAGCAGCTTAACAGGGACCGTATATTTT. The V gene is TRBV7-8, the J gene TRBJ1-3, with a weak D call TRBD1 (6 bases). CDR1 and CDR2 (germline): SGHVS, FQNEAQ. The CDR3 runs 11 residues. The V end was cut by 2 bases, the J end by 14 bases, with 10 bases between.

As to this clonotype: The junction does not match germline at one end; this may be a read error. The chain links TRBV7-2 to TRBJ1-1; perhaps TRBD1 as D (6 bases). This CDR3 spans 13 amino acids. Germline-derived CDR1 and CDR2 are SGHTA and FQGNSA. The CDR3 sequence is CASSEWTVGEAFF. The DNA of the CDR3 is TGCGCCAGCAGCGAATGGACAGTAGGTGAAGCTTTCTTT.

This chain links TRBV6-5 with TRBJ2-1, with D perhaps being TRBD1 or TRBD2 (6 bases each). The V gene lost 7 bases and the J gene lost 9 bases, with 22 bases spanning the gap. Germline V lookup: CDR1 MNHEY, CDR2 SVGAGI. The CDR3 consists of 15 residues. CDR3 bases: TGTGCCAGCATGGGCTCGGGGGACAAGCGCGGTGAGCAGTTCTTC. This encodes CASMGSGDKRGEQFF.

The chain links TRBV5-1 to TRBJ2-3, with D possibly TRBD1 on 5 matching bases. Germline values: CDR1 SGHRS, CDR2 YFSETQ. This CDR3 comprises 15 residues. With 0 bases removed from V and 4 bases from J, the gap between germline ends came to 12 bases. The chain's CDR3 is CASSLGGQTADTQYF. The CDR3 bases are TGCGCCAGCAGCTTGGGTGGCCAGACAGCAGATACGCAGTATTTT.

The chain joins TRBV12-3 or TRBV12-4 to TRBJ2-1; TRBD1 might be the D (5 bases). CDR3 size: 15 residues. Trimming stripped 7 bases from V and 9 bases from J, with 22 bases between. As DNA, the CDR3 is TGTGCCAGCACTCAAGGACAAGCTAAAACGGGTGAGCAGTTCTTC. It codes for CASTQGQAKTGEQFF.

This clonotype has a handful of counts. V gene TRBV20-1 combines with J gene TRBJ1-4; 8 nucleotides line up with TRBD1. This CDR3 has 14 amino acids. The germline V gene encodes CDR1 DFQATT and CDR2 SNEGSKA (reference sequence). V dropped 3 bases and J dropped 8; count of bases not matched to a gene: 8. The CDR3 spells CSARRVQGAEKLFF. For the CDR3, the DNA is TGCAGTGCTAGGAGGGTGCAGGGGGCAGAAAAACTGTTTTTT.

V usage is TRBV21-1 and J usage is TRBJ2-5; the table's D call TRBD1 went unverified against the DNA. TRBV21-1 is reported as a pseudogene. This CDR3 has 19 amino acids. CDR3 nucleotides: TGTGCCAGCAGCAAAGGTCGGGTACAGGGAGCAGTTCCCCAAGAGACCCAGTACTTC. Translation: CASSKGRVQGAVPQETQYF.

Here the CDR3 DNA reads TGCAGTGTCCCGCCCGGGACACCCATTGTAGGCAATCAGCCCCAGCATTTT. Translation: CSVPPGTPIVGNQPQHF. The chain is built from TRBV20-1 and TRBJ1-5, with TRBD1 as a possible D gene (6 bases). This CDR3 comprises 17 residues. In germline, CDR1 is DFQATT, CDR2 SNEGSKA (reference sequence). V lost 7 bases to trimming and J lost 2 bases, with 24 bases between them.

The V call is TRBV28, the J call TRBJ1-4; D not resolved. V shed 0 bases and J shed 7 bases, with 9 bases lying between them. The length of the CDR3 is 14 residues. CDR1 and CDR2 (germline): MDHEN, SYDVKM. The chain's CDR3 is CASSLWAVGEKLFF. The CDR3 DNA is TGTGCCAGCAGTTTATGGGCAGTAGGTGAAAAACTGTTTTTT.

J is TRBJ2-7 and V is TRBV20-1; 11 nucleotides agree with TRBD1. The CDR3 consists of 15 residues. Per germline, CDR1 DFQATT and CDR2 SNEGSKA (reference sequence). Unmatched junction bases numbered 15, after V lost 8 bases and J lost 6 bases. This CDR3 is CSPLDPGTGGFEQYF. For the CDR3, the DNA is TGCAGTCCTTTAGATCCCGGGACAGGGGGGTTCGAGCAGTACTTC.

The rearrangement links TRBV12-3 or TRBV12-4 to TRBJ2-3, with D perhaps TRBD1 (6 bases). V shed 4 bases and J shed 0 bases, with 8 bases lying between them. This CDR3 region has 14 residues. For the CDR3, the DNA is TGTGCCAGCAGTTCGGGACAAAGCACAGATACGCAGTATTTT. Translating gives CASSSGQSTDTQYF.

The chain combines TRBV12-3 or TRBV12-4 with TRBJ1-1, with a weak D call TRBD1 (6 bases). With 4 bases removed from V and 3 bases from J, the gap between germline ends came to 15 bases. This CDR3 is 15 amino acids long. CDR3 in amino acids: CASSSKPTGDTEAFF. The CDR3 DNA sequence: TGTGCCAGCAGTTCAAAACCGACAGGCGACACTGAAGCTTTCTTT.

This sequence joins TRBV12-3 or TRBV12-4 and TRBJ1-1; D ambiguous. The CDR3 covers 14 residues. Trimming removed 5 bases from V and 4 bases from J, with 14 bases in between. CDR3 in amino acids: CASSNLTRTTEAFF. The CDR3 coding sequence is TGTGCCAGCAGTAACTTGACTAGAACCACTGAAGCTTTCTTT.

This chain's CDR3 is CASSLASQAGDTEAFF. CDR3 bases: TGTGCCAGCAGCTTAGCATCCCAGGCAGGAGACACTGAAGCTTTCTTT. The chain is built from TRBV11-2 and TRBJ1-1; no firm D call. Trimming removed 1 base at V and 3 bases at J, with 15 bases between. This CDR3 has 16 amino acids. Germline loops: CDR1 SGHAT, CDR2 FQNNGV.

This clonotype was observed a handful of times. The chain has TRBV25-1 and TRBJ2-7, with 10 bases that match TRBD2. The CDR3 contains 17 residues. In germline, CDR1 is MGHDK, CDR2 SYGVNS. V was pared by 1 base and J by 0 bases, with 6 bases of the junction left unmatched. CDR3 loop: CASSESTLAGVSYEQYF. The CDR3 nucleotides are TGTGCCAGCAGTGAATCTACTCTAGCGGGAGTCTCCTACGAGCAGTACTTC.

This clonotype was observed a handful of times. The chain is built from TRBV5-6 and TRBJ2-7, with D uncertain. This CDR3 is 13 amino acids long. Germline-derived CDR1 and CDR2 are SGHDT and YYEEEE. V shed 0 bases and J shed 3 bases, with 7 bases lying between them. DNA of the CDR3: TGTGCCAGCAGCTTGGCCTGGGGCTACGAGCAGTACTTC. Protein: CASSLAWGYEQYF.

This clonotype turned up a few times. The rearrangement joins TRBV11-2 to TRBJ2-2; D is perhaps TRBD1 or TRBD2 (5 bases each). This CDR3 is 11 amino acids long. Germline V lookup: CDR1 SGHAT, CDR2 FQNNGV. Deletions cut 5 bases from V and 9 bases from J, with 7 bases between. The CDR3 reads CASSGDRELFF. The CDR3, as DNA: TGTGCCAGCAGCGGGGACCGGGAGCTGTTTTTT.

In this sample, this clonotype turned up a few times. The J gene is TRBJ2-3, the V gene TRBV4-2; tentatively, D is TRBD1 (5 bases). V dropped 0 bases and J dropped 5 bases, with 9 bases sitting between them. Germline values: CDR1 LGHNA, CDR2 YNFKEQ. The CDR3 is 14 residues long. CDR3 loop: CASSQDGAEDTQYF. The CDR3 DNA reads as TGTGCCAGCAGCCAAGATGGGGCAGAAGATACGCAGTATTTT.

This clonotype was seen a handful of times. V gene TRBV28 combines with J gene TRBJ1-4; D uncertain. The CDR3 consists of 13 residues. V shed 2 bases and J shed 5 bases, with 6 bases lying between them. Germline CDR1 is MDHEN and CDR2 is SYDVKM. CDR3 amino acids: CASSLSQNEKLFF. The CDR3 DNA sequence: TGTGCCAGCAGTTTAAGTCAAAATGAAAAACTGTTTTTT.

In nucleotides, the CDR3 is TGTGCCAGCAGGGAACAGGGACGGTCCGATACGCAGTATTTT. Translated: CASREQGRSDTQYF. The rearrangement links TRBV7-8 to TRBJ2-3; D is perhaps TRBD1 (6 bases). Per germline, CDR1 SGHVS and CDR2 FQNEAQ. The CDR3 consists of 14 residues. The V and J ends lost 6 bases and 6 bases respectively, with 16 bases between them.